This record covers a single T cell receptor (beta chain). Repertoires were generated with immunoSEQ multiplex PCR, while TCRdb's copy carries only in-frame clones and drops some. Of nearly 45,000 clones listed, about 87% were seen once; the top ten hold about 4%. The sample belongs to a study of blood T cell repertoires in COVID-19. Background on the study: Material from acute and convalescent COVID-19 was sourced from the United States, Italy and Spain.

There are 14 residues in the CDR3. Germline V gene sequence: CDR1 LNHDA, CDR2 SQIVND (reference sequence). J gave up 8 bases and V 5 bases, and 5 bases lay outside the gene matches. Enrolled during active infection, Seattle patients were then followed longitudinally. The sequencing sample was made of peripheral blood. The chain joins TRBV19 to TRBJ1-4, with TRBD1 matching over 10 bases. The TCR was taken from a man aged 40-49 years with COVID-19, enrolled during active disease. The CDR3 bases are TGTGCCAGTAGTGACAGGGGGCGGGAGGAAAAACTGTTTTTT. This gives the protein CASSDRGREEKLFF. Combining the CDR3 with reference TRBV19 and TRBJ1-4 gives the whole variable domain DGGITQSPKYLFRKEGQNVTLSCEQNLNHDAMYWYRQDPGQGLRLIYYSQIVNDFQKGDIAEGYSVSREKKESFPLTVTSAQKNPTAFYLCASSDRGREEKLFFGSGTQLSVL.